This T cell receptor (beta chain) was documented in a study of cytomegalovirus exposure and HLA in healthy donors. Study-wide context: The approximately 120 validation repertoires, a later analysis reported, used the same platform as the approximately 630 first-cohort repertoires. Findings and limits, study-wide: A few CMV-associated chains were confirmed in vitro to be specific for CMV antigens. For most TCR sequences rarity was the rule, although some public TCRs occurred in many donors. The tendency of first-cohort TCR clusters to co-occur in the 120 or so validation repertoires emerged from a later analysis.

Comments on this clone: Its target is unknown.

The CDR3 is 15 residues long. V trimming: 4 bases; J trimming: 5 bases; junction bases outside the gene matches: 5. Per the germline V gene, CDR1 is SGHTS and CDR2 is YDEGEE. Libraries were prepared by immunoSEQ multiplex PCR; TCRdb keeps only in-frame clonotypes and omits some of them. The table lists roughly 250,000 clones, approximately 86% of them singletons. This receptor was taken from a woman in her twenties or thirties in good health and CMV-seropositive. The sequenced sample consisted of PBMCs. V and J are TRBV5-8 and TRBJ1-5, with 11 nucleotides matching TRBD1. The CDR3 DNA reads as TGTGCCAGCAGCCCCCGGGACAGGGGGGATCAGCCCCAGCATTTT. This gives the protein CASSPRDRGDQPQHF.